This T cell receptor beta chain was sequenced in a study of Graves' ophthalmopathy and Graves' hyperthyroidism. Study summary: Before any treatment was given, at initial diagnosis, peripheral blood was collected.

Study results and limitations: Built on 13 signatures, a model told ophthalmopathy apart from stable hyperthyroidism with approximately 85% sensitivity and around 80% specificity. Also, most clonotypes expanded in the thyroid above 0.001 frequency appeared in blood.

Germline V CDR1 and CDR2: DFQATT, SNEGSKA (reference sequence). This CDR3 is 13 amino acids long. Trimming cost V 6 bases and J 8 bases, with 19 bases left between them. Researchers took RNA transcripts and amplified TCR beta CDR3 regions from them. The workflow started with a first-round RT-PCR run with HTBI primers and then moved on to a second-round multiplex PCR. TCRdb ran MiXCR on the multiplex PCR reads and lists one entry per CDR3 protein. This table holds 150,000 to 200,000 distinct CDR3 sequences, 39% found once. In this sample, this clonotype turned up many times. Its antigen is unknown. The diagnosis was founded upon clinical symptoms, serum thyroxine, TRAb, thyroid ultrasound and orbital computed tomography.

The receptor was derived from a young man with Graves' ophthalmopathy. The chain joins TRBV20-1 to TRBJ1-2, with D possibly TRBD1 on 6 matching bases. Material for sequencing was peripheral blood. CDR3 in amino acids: CSAWGGAFEGYTF. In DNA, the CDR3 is TGCAGTGCCTGGGGGGGGGCGTTTGAGGGCTACACCTTC.